This T cell receptor (beta chain) stems from a study of blood T cell repertoires in COVID-19. For the study at large: Both acute and convalescent COVID-19 samples were obtained from the United States, Italy and Spain. The analysed material was cDNA or gDNA that came from T cells, B-cell-depleted T cells, or PBMCs.

In regard to this clone: This sample includes further DNA sequences coding for the same CDR3.

Unmatched junction bases numbered 0, after V lost 1 base and J lost 2 bases. The CDR3 length is 15 residues. Per germline, CDR1 LGHDT and CDR2 YNNKEL (reference sequence). In the original workflow: Estimation of nucleated cell counts was performed using reference gene primer amplification. TCRdb's table, derived via immunoSEQ multiplex PCR, lists solely in-frame clones and lacks some. V and J calls and clone size are given by that table; D and trimming were obtained from the DNA. The sample lists about 270,000 clones, around 81% occurring once. The chain carries TRBV3-1 (or the pseudogene TRBV3-2) and TRBJ2-1; the match to TRBD2 covers 9 bases. The TCR comes from a woman in her 50s with active or convalescent COVID-19. The sample taken for sequencing was peripheral blood. CDR3 residues: CASSQASGTYNEQFF. CDR3 sequence (DNA): TGTGCCAGCAGCCAAGCTAGCGGGACCTACAATGAGCAGTTCTTC.